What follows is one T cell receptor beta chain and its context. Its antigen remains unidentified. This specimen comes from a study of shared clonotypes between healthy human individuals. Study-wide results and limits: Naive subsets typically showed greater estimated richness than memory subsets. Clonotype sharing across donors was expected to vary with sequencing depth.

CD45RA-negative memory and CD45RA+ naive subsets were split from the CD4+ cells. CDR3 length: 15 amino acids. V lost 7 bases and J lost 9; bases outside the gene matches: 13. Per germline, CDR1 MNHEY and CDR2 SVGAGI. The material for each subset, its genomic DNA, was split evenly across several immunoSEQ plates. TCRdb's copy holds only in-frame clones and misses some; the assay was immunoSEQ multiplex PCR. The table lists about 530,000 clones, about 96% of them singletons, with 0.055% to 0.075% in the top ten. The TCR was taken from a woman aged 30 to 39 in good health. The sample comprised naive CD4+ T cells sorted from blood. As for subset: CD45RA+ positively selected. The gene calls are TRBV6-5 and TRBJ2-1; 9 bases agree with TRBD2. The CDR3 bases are TGTGCCAGCAAAATAGCGGGAGCCCAGATCGGTGAGCAGTTCTTC. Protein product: CASKIAGAQIGEQFF.